The rows below give T cell receptor beta chains drawn from one sample of a study of neurological immune-mediated disorders. TCRdb analysed the 5' RACE reads with MiXCR anew, one entry per CDR3 protein. Seen here are under 45,000 distinct CDR3 sequences, under 25% observed once, and the top ten hold around 4.2%. The sequencing sample was made of PBMCs. These receptors originate from a man aged 60 to 69 with HTLV-1-associated myelopathy (HAM/TSP). Each CDR3 is given without its conserved first and last residue. Each record gives: clone size, J gene, V gene, CDR3 protein. The listing skips clone size in some rows; elsewhere it reads once, few, many or a size class.

>NA|TRBJ1-1|TRBV5-6
ASSGVSGGNLQAF
>NA|TRBJ2-1|TRBV5-1
ASSLSPGGEQF
>many|TRBJ2-3|TRBV29-1
SVRPGPFSSTDTQY
>medium-sized|TRBJ2-1|TRBV4-1
ASSQVALNEQF
>many|TRBJ2-5|TRBV7-6
ASSPPGDLGTQY
>many|TRBJ2-7|TRBV7-2
ASSFGQGYEQY
>many|TRBJ1-1|TRBV5-1
ASTPGAAANTEAF
>NA|TRBJ1-4|TRBV20-1
RATPGQVNEKLF
>NA|TRBJ2-3|TRBV24-1
ATSDLARTDTQY
>NA|TRBJ1-5|TRBV27
ASSYSGGSNQPQH
>many|TRBJ1-1|TRBV5-1
ASSEPTGRNTEAF
>many|TRBJ2-1|TRBV29-1
SVGQAGLHNEQF
>NA|TRBJ2-1|TRBV7-8
ASSSRTRRSEQF
>NA|TRBJ2-3|TRBV6-5
ASSRVRGTDTQY
>NA|TRBJ1-2|TRBV24-1
ATSQGGNVGGYT
>many|TRBJ1-2|TRBV28
ASSRGGQGEGYGYT
>many|TRBJ2-7|TRBV5-4
ASSKGGQFSYEQY
>many|TRBJ2-5|TRBV5-1
ASSSSRETQY
>many|TRBJ2-7|TRBV5-1
ASSLAGALDEQY
>many|TRBJ1-4|TRBV7-2
ASSLLINEKLF
>few|TRBJ2-7|TRBV7-2
ASSLRTSGAYEQY
>many|TRBJ2-1|TRBV18
ASSPLTNEQF
>medium-sized|TRBJ2-3|TRBV9
ASSVNSLTDTQY
>NA|TRBJ1-5|TRBV19
ASSIESPVGNQPQH
>many|TRBJ2-3|TRBV27
ASSLSIGATDTQY
>many|TRBJ1-1|TRBV20-1
SARGFLNTEAF
>many|TRBJ2-1|TRBV19
ATSIGIDNEQF
>NA|TRBJ2-7|TRBV12-3/TRBV12-4
ASSGRESYEQY
>NA|TRBJ2-3|TRBV6-2/TRBV6-3
ASSHPRTIVQDTQY
>NA|TRBJ2-7|TRBV6-5
ASRGEDRYEQY
>many|TRBJ1-4|TRBV20-1
SARPEDRGNEKLF
>medium-sized|TRBJ2-5|TRBV5-1
ASSATGVGETQY
>many|TRBJ2-5|TRBV27
ASSLSPSSLQETQY
>many|TRBJ2-7|TRBV5-1
ASSWGLAGGSYEQY
>many|TRBJ1-1|TRBV7-2
ASSLVKGAPRGTEAF
>many|TRBJ2-5|TRBV7-9
ASSLGRGETQY
>many|TRBJ1-5|TRBV7-7
ASSPQGYSNQPQH
>many|TRBJ2-1|TRBV7-9
ASSYPSEGHNEQF
>many|TRBJ2-6|TRBV11-1
ASSSGRDVLT
>many|TRBJ2-7|TRBV29-1
SAARDSSYYEQY
>many|TRBJ1-1|TRBV29-1
SVENDLQTEAF
>many|TRBJ2-2|TRBV24-1
ATSDRARSTGELF
>many|TRBJ2-7|TRBV5-1
ASSRGQGVTEQY
>many|TRBJ2-7|TRBV14
ASSPGTGSYEQY
>many|TRBJ1-4|TRBV5-5
ASSLVSGGTNEKLF
>many|TRBJ1-1|TRBV10-3
AIREGQLNTEAF
>many|TRBJ2-1|TRBV28
ASSFQRVTVEQF
>NA|TRBJ2-7|TRBV5-1
ASSLITGGQDLFLSSYEQY
>many|TRBJ2-5|TRBV7-3
ASSLSVDRETQY
>NA|TRBJ1-5|TRBV6-1
ASSDTGVQPQH
>many|TRBJ2-7|TRBV20-1
SASWGRKAFPYEQY
>many|TRBJ2-3|TRBV21-1
ASSPRATTDTQY
>many|TRBJ2-2|TRBV21-1
ASSGQGWDTGELF
>many|TRBJ2-3|TRBV29-1
SAGPRGGQGNTQY